What follows are 22 T cell receptor beta chains derived from one specimen sequenced in a study of CD8 T cells in ankylosing spondylitis. TCRdb redid the calling of the 5' RACE reads with MiXCR, one entry per CDR3 protein. The repertoire holds a few hundred thousand distinct CDR3 sequences, with around 18% as singletons. Source material: blood, either unsorted or a sorted T cell fraction (not recorded which). These receptors all come from a male donor with ankylosing spondylitis or in good health (not recorded which).

V usage is TRBV20-1 and J usage is TRBJ2-7; tentatively, D is TRBD2 (6 bases). This CDR3 region has 14 residues. CDR1 is DFQATT and CDR2 is SNEGSKA in the germline V gene (reference sequence). V was pared by 2 bases and J by 3 bases, with 14 bases between. The CDR3 protein is CSARLRDLYYEQYV. The CDR3 DNA is TGCAGTGCTAGACTTAGGGACTTGTACTACGAGCAGTACGTC.

This rearrangement joins TRBV7-2 to TRBJ2-3; 8 bases map to TRBD2. Germline assignment: CDR1 SGHTA and CDR2 FQGNSA. V was clipped by 1 base and J by 4 bases; unmatched bases: 4. The CDR3 extends over 15 amino acids. The CDR3 DNA sequence: TGTGCCAGCAGCTTAGACGGGGGGGCCCCAGATACGCAGTATTTT. Translating it yields CASSLDGGAPDTQYF.

V and J are TRBV12-3 or TRBV12-4 and TRBJ2-3, with D possibly being TRBD1 (5 bases). The CDR3 length is 14 residues. The germline V and J ends were trimmed by 6 bases and 2 bases, with 12 bases remaining between them. CDR3 sequence: CASSRGAHTDTQYF. The DNA for the CDR3 is TGTGCCAGCAGCCGTGGGGCCCACACAGATACGCAGTATTTT.

There are many counts of this clonotype. The V and J genes are TRBV12-3 or TRBV12-4 and TRBJ2-7; 9 nucleotides align to TRBD1. The V gene end was trimmed by 9 bases and the J gene end by 6 bases; junction bases not matched to a gene: 6. This CDR3 contains 12 residues. The CDR3 region is CASAGQGPEQYV. CDR3 nucleotides: TGTGCCAGTGCGGGACAGGGTCCCGAGCAGTACGTC.

This clonotype was recorded a few times. This chain uses TRBV20-1 with TRBJ1-2; 8 bases are a match to TRBD1. V shed 7 bases and J 3 bases; nucleotides not matched to a gene: 7. The germline CDR1 and CDR2 sequences are DFQATT and SNEGSKA (reference sequence). The CDR3 has 13 amino acids. CDR3 amino acids: CSVKAGGDYGYTF. The CDR3 bases are TGCAGTGTCAAAGCAGGGGGCGACTATGGCTACACCTTC.

The rearrangement links TRBV12-3 or TRBV12-4 to TRBJ2-7; D unresolved. The CDR3 runs 13 residues. V was trimmed by 7 bases and J by 5 bases, leaving 15 bases between them. CDR3 bases: TGTGCCAGCAACACAGCACCAAGGCACGAGCAGTACGTC. This translates into CASNTAPRHEQYV.

CDR3 sequence: CASSLAEGGIQYF. CDR3 nucleotides: TGTGCCAGCAGTTTAGCAGAAGGAGGCATTCAGTACTTC. The chain carries TRBV12-3 or TRBV12-4 and TRBJ2-4; a weak D match, TRBD2 (5 bases). With 0 bases removed from V and 9 bases from J, the gap between germline ends came to 9 bases. The CDR3 extends over 13 amino acids.

The chain has TRBV6-1 and TRBJ2-3; D may be TRBD2 (6 bases). This CDR3 has 15 amino acids. CDR1 and CDR2 from the germline V gene are MNHNS and SASEGT. Trimming cost V 4 bases and J 2 bases, with 13 bases left between them. CDR3 nucleotide sequence: TGTGCCAGCAGTGTGTTCACTAGCTCCACAGATACGCAGTATTTT. This encodes CASSVFTSSTDTQYF.

The sample holds a few counts of this clonotype. V gene TRBV25-1 combines with J gene TRBJ1-2; no firm D call. Germline-derived CDR1 and CDR2 are MGHDK and SYGVNS. CDR3 length: 13 amino acids. V was cut by 2 bases and J by 1 base, with 5 bases left in between. The CDR3 DNA sequence: TGTGCCAGCAGTGAAATGGGTAACTATGGCTACACCTTC. This gives the protein CASSEMGNYGYTF.

The table lists this clonotype with many counts. The chain employs TRBV4-2 and TRBJ1-2, with D unclear. CDR3 length: 13 amino acids. Germline V gene data show CDR1 as LGHNA and CDR2 as YNFKEQ. Trimming stripped 0 bases from V and 1 base from J, with 3 bases between. CDR3 amino acids: CASSQEVNYGYTF. Written as DNA, the CDR3 is TGTGCCAGCAGCCAAGAAGTTAACTATGGCTACACCTTC.

This clonotype has a count of ten or more. The chain has TRBV29-1 and TRBJ2-7; D not certain. The CDR3 is made up of 8 amino acids. The V end was cut by 4 bases, the J end by 6 bases, with 1 base between. Germline V gives CDR1 SQVTM, CDR2 ANQGSEA. In DNA form, the CDR3 reads TGCAGCGTTGCCGAGCAGTACGTC. This codes for CSVAEQYV.

The chain is built from TRBV20-1 and TRBJ1-1; no clear D gene. This CDR3 has 13 residues. Trimming took 2 bases from V and 8 from J, leaving 15 bases between them. Germline-derived CDR1 and CDR2 are DFQATT and SNEGSKA (reference sequence). Here the CDR3 reads CSARIQPIGEAFF. CDR3 nucleotides: TGCAGTGCTAGAATACAGCCTATTGGCGAAGCTTTCTTT.

This clonotype was observed a single time. The chain recombines TRBV20-1 with TRBJ2-1; TRBD2 aligns across 7 bases. The CDR3 length is 16 residues. J lost 6 bases, V lost 6 bases, and 17 bases had no gene match. Looked up from germline, CDR1 is DFQATT and CDR2 is SNEGSKA (reference sequence). The chain's CDR3 is CSAPGELGGDLNEQFF. In DNA, the CDR3 is TGCAGTGCCCCCGGGGAGTTGGGGGGGGACCTCAATGAGCAGTTCTTC.

This clonotype was detected only a few times. J is TRBJ2-1 and V is TRBV19; TRBD1 matches at 10 bases. This CDR3 contains 15 residues. Germline V gene lookup returns CDR1 LNHDA and CDR2 SQIVND (reference sequence). V shed 4 bases and J 5 bases; nucleotides not matched to a gene: 5. This CDR3 reads CASSTGQGYDNEQFF. For the CDR3, the DNA is TGTGCCAGTAGTACGGGACAGGGGTACGACAATGAGCAGTTCTTC.

This clonotype was observed a few times. The V call is TRBV10-1, the J call TRBJ2-1; the D is unclear. The CDR3 runs to 15 residues. Germline CDR1 is WNHNN and CDR2 is SYGVQD (reference sequence). Trimming took 2 bases from V and 0 from J, leaving 8 bases between them. CDR3 amino acids: CASSEGEYSYNEQFF. The CDR3 DNA reads TGCGCCAGCAGTGAGGGGGAATACTCCTACAATGAGCAGTTCTTC.

This clonotype has just a few counts. This chain links TRBV24-1 with TRBJ1-1, with D maybe TRBD1 (5 bases). This CDR3 has 13 residues. Per the germline V gene, CDR1 is KGHDR and CDR2 is SFDVKD. V lost 0 bases to trimming and J lost 8 bases, with 9 bases between them. CDR3 residues: CATSDLVAGEAFF. The CDR3 DNA reads as TGTGCCACCAGTGATTTGGTAGCAGGGGAAGCTTTCTTT.

Points on this clonotype: One end of the junction does not line up with germline, which may come from a read error. V is TRBV7-9 and J is TRBJ2-3; D gene uncertain. This CDR3 contains 13 residues. Germline-derived CDR1 and CDR2 are SEHNR and FQNEAQ (reference sequence). The CDR3 DNA follows: TGTGCCAGCAGCATAGCCGGCACAGATACGCAGTATTTT. It encodes CASSIAGTDTQYF.

This clonotype was recorded a few times. The rearrangement uses TRBV20-1 and TRBJ2-2; the D gene is possibly TRBD1 (5 bases). V was clipped by 3 bases and J by 0 bases, with 11 bases between them. There are 15 residues in the CDR3. Germline CDR1 DFQATT, CDR2 SNEGSKA (reference sequence). The CDR3 loop reads CSASSGQTNTGELFF. CDR3 sequence (DNA): TGCAGTGCTAGCTCCGGACAAACGAACACCGGGGAGCTGTTTTTT.

This clonotype was recorded at least ten times. The chain uses TRBV9 and TRBJ2-1; 11 bases agree with TRBD2. CDR1 and CDR2 (germline): SGDLS, YYNGEE. V lost 3 bases and J lost 0; bases outside the gene matches: 5. This CDR3 has 17 amino acids. This CDR3 is CASSAGLAATSYNEQFF. The CDR3 nucleotides are TGTGCCAGCAGCGCGGGACTAGCGGCGACCTCCTACAATGAGCAGTTCTTC.

Regarding this clonotype: The junction and the germline gene differ at one end; a read error may be behind it. The chain is built from TRBV12-3 or TRBV12-4 and TRBJ1-1; D may be TRBD1 (6 bases). The CDR3 spans 13 residues. The CDR3 region has the DNA TGTGCCAGCACCTACCAAGGGGACACTAAAGCTTTCTTT. Encoded protein: CASTYQGDTKAFF.

The CDR3, as DNA: TGTGCCAGCAGCTTCGGCAACAGTTTCGATGAGCAGTTCTTC. Encoded protein: CASSFGNSFDEQFF. The rearrangement uses TRBV7-8 and TRBJ2-1, with unresolved D. Between the trimmed V and J ends, which lost 3 bases and 8 bases, there was a span of 14 bases. This CDR3 region has 14 residues. Germline values: CDR1 SGHVS, CDR2 FQNEAQ.

This clonotype was observed a handful of times. J is TRBJ2-2 and V is TRBV24-1; TRBD1 or TRBD2 may be the D gene (5 bases each). The CDR3 totals 16 residues. Germline V lookup: CDR1 KGHDR, CDR2 SFDVKD. V lost 2 bases to trimming and J lost 2 bases, with 11 bases between them. CDR3 protein: CATSDYWDRNTGELFF. CDR3 coding DNA: TGTGCCACCAGTGATTACTGGGACCGTAACACCGGGGAGCTGTTTTTT.